These 30 T cell receptor beta chains were all obtained from the same sample, sequenced in a study of T cells after yellow fever vaccination. TCRdb re-called the 5' RACE reads with MiXCR, one entry per CDR3 protein. The data contain about 340,000 distinct CDR3 sequences, approximately 9% of them singletons. The input for sequencing was PBMCs, taken on the day of the first yellow fever vaccination. Source of these receptors: a man between 18 and 29 years old who received the YFV17D yellow fever vaccine.

This clonotype was detected a few times. This sequence joins TRBV4-1 and TRBJ1-1; 9 positions match TRBD1. V was clipped by 0 bases and J by 4 bases; unmatched bases: 15. From germline, CDR1 is MGHRA and CDR2 YSYEKL. The CDR3 spans 19 residues. The CDR3 reads CASSQDVLAEDRGFTEAFF. DNA of the CDR3: TGCGCCAGCAGCCAAGATGTTTTGGCTGAGGACAGGGGATTCACTGAAGCTTTCTTT.

This clonotype was counted at least ten times. The CDR3 coding sequence is TGTGCCAGCAGCCAAGAAGACTATCCGCGGGATACGCAGTATTTT. It encodes CASSQEDYPRDTQYF. The genes are TRBV4-2 and TRBJ2-3; maybe TRBD2 (5 bases). V was pared by 0 bases and J by 6 bases, with 13 bases between. Germline CDR1 reads LGHNA; CDR2 reads YNFKEQ. The CDR3 consists of 15 residues.

The rearrangement links TRBV24-1 to TRBJ1-2, with a tentative D call TRBD1 (5 bases). CDR1 is KGHDR and CDR2 is SFDVKD in the germline V gene. Trimming removed 9 bases at V and 4 bases at J, with 17 bases between. The CDR3 is made up of 14 amino acids. DNA of the CDR3: TGTGCCACCGCAGGTCGGGGGGTTACCTATGGCTACACCTTC. It codes for CATAGRGVTYGYTF.

The V call is TRBV4-2, the J call TRBJ2-1; 9 nucleotides agree with TRBD2. CDR1 and CDR2 (germline): LGHNA, YNFKEQ. With V trimmed by 0 bases and J by 1 base, 4 bases remained unmatched. This CDR3 is built from 17 residues. The CDR3 here is CASSQEGAGGSYNEQFF. CDR3 nucleotide sequence: TGTGCCAGCAGCCAAGAGGGAGCGGGGGGTTCCTACAATGAGCAGTTCTTC.

The V call is TRBV4-1, the J call TRBJ1-2; TRBD1 agrees at 7 bases. Germline loops: CDR1 MGHRA, CDR2 YSYEKL. J lost 5 bases, V lost 1 base, and 4 bases had no gene match. The CDR3 spans 14 residues. CDR3 DNA: TGCGCCAGCAGCCAAGTCGGGACAGCTTATGGCTACACCTTC. Amino acid sequence: CASSQVGTAYGYTF.

This clonotype came up a few times. The chain uses TRBV12-3 or TRBV12-4 and TRBJ2-3; the D gene is possibly TRBD2 (6 bases). The CDR3 extends over 14 amino acids. Trimming shortened V by 3 bases and J by 3 bases, and 10 bases separated the two germline ends. In DNA, the CDR3 is TGTGCCAGCAGTTTTGGGGGGTGGACAGATACGCAGTATTTT. This sequence encodes CASSFGGWTDTQYF.

The table lists this clonotype with a few counts. The rearrangement links TRBV18 to TRBJ2-5; 11 bases fit TRBD1. Germline-derived CDR1 and CDR2 are KGHSH and LQKENI. This CDR3 contains 15 residues. V gave up 6 bases and J gave up 3 bases; unmatched junction bases: 6. Written as DNA, the CDR3 is TGTGCCAGCTCCCGCGGGACAGGGGGAAAAGAGACCCAGTACTTC. Translating gives CASSRGTGGKETQYF.

This clonotype was counted a few times. CDR3 amino acids: CASSLEGIGQPQHF. CDR3 nucleotides: TGTGCCAGCAGCTTAGAGGGAATTGGACAGCCCCAGCATTTT. The chain joins TRBV7-9 to TRBJ1-5; D is ambiguous. V was pared by 1 base and J by 7 bases, with 11 bases between. Germline V gives CDR1 SEHNR, CDR2 FQNEAQ (reference sequence). This CDR3 comprises 14 residues.

This rearrangement joins TRBV28 to TRBJ2-3; a possible D gene is TRBD2 (6 bases). CDR3 size: 14 residues. Trimming took off 5 bases at V and 2 bases at J, with 11 bases between the two ends. The V gene's germline CDR1 is MDHEN and CDR2 SYDVKM. The CDR3 region has the DNA TGTGCCAGCAGTCGATGGGGGGACACAGATACGCAGTATTTT. Amino acids: CASSRWGDTDTQYF. Full variable domain (outside the CDR3, taken from reference TRBV28 and TRBJ2-3): DVKVTQSSRYLVKRTGEKVFLECVQDMDHENMFWYRQDPGLGLRLIYFSYDVKMKEKGDIPEGYSVSREKKERFSLILESASTNQTSMYLCASSRWGDTDTQYFGPGTRLTVL.

This clonotype was found many times. This chain joins TRBV24-1 and TRBJ2-4; a possible D gene is TRBD2 (6 bases). The CDR3 is made up of 18 amino acids. Germline CDR1 KGHDR, CDR2 SFDVKD. V shed 2 bases and J shed 0 bases, with 16 bases lying between them. CDR3 sequence reads: CATSDSSGGLLAKNIQYF. As DNA, the CDR3 is TGTGCCACCAGTGATTCGTCCGGAGGACTACTAGCCAAAAACATTCAGTACTTC.

The V call is TRBV5-6, the J call TRBJ1-2; 8 bases align to TRBD1. This CDR3 region has 15 residues. Trimming removed 4 bases from V and 6 bases from J; junction bases left unmatched: 11. Looked up from germline, CDR1 is SGHDT and CDR2 is YYEEEE. Here the CDR3 reads CASSPLGQVSNGYTF. DNA of the CDR3: TGTGCCAGCAGCCCTTTGGGACAGGTATCGAATGGCTACACCTTC.

This clonotype was seen a few times. In DNA form, the CDR3 reads TGTGCCAGCAGTGAGTGGGGGAGTAGCTCCTACAATGAGCAGTTCTTC. Translating it yields CASSEWGSSSYNEQFF. This chain connects TRBV2 to TRBJ2-1; D may correspond to TRBD1 or TRBD2 (5 bases each). V lost 3 bases, J lost 0 bases, and 12 bases lay in between. CDR1 is SNHLY and CDR2 is FYNNEI in the germline V gene. The CDR3 sequence is 16 residues long.

V is TRBV7-9 and J is TRBJ1-3, with D tentatively TRBD1 (5 bases). The CDR3 extends over 14 amino acids. Germline V gene lookup returns CDR1 SEHNR and CDR2 FQNEAQ (reference sequence). V lost 0 bases and J lost 3, with 6 bases in between. The CDR3 here is CASSLAGVGNTIYF. CDR3 DNA sequence: TGTGCCAGCAGCTTAGCGGGGGTTGGAAACACCATATATTTT.

The genes are TRBV6-2 or TRBV6-3 and TRBJ1-5; TRBD1 is a possible D gene (5 bases). Per germline, CDR1 MNHEY and CDR2 SVGEGT. V lost 8 bases and J lost 0, with 17 bases in between. There are 16 residues in the CDR3. The CDR3 loop reads CASRRRGTNSNQPQHF. The CDR3 DNA reads as TGTGCCAGCCGCAGGCGGGGGACTAATAGCAATCAGCCCCAGCATTTT.

The sample holds one count of this clonotype. The CDR3 does not close with the conserved phenylalanine or tryptophan, likely indicating a read error. J is TRBJ2-5 and V is TRBV4-2; D is possibly TRBD2 (5 bases). The V gene lost 0 bases and the J gene lost 5 bases, with 13 bases spanning the gap. CDR1 is LGHNA and CDR2 is YNFKEQ in the germline V gene. The CDR3 runs to 15 residues. This CDR3 is CASSQDYRGQETQYL. DNA of the CDR3: TGTGCCAGCAGCCAAGATTACCGGGGTCAGGAGACCCAGTACTTG.

This clonotype appeared a few times. The chain carries TRBV20-1 and TRBJ1-6; no firm D call. The CDR3 has 15 amino acids. CDR1 DFQATT and CDR2 SNEGSKA come from the germline V gene (reference sequence). V lost 0 bases to trimming and J lost 6 bases, with 12 bases between them. CDR3 sequence: CSARDFIGRNSPLHF. CDR3 DNA: TGCAGTGCTAGAGATTTTATTGGCCGTAATTCACCCCTCCACTTT.

This clonotype has more than one count but fewer than ten. This chain joins TRBV20-1 and TRBJ2-7, with D perhaps matching TRBD2 (6 bases). The V end lost 0 bases, the J end lost 4 bases, and 28 bases lay between the germline ends. CDR3 length equals 19 residues. Germline V gene data show CDR1 as DFQATT and CDR2 as SNEGSKA (reference sequence). The CDR3 here is CSARDRERSLSPAGYEQYF. In DNA, the CDR3 is TGCAGTGCTAGAGATCGGGAGAGGAGTCTGTCACCCGCCGGGTACGAGCAGTACTTC.

The chain recombines TRBV19 with TRBJ1-1, with 11 bases fitting TRBD1. The CDR3 spans 15 residues. J lost 4 bases, V lost 5 bases, and 6 bases had no gene match. Germline lookup yields CDR1 LNHDA and CDR2 SQIVND (reference sequence). CDR3 region: CASSPGGQGGTEAFF. CDR3 in DNA: TGTGCCAGTAGTCCTGGGGGACAGGGGGGCACTGAAGCTTTCTTT.

This clonotype was picked up many times. The chain joins TRBV18 to TRBJ2-1; 9 bases align to TRBD2. V gave up 1 base and J gave up 5 bases; unmatched junction bases: 3. The CDR3 runs 15 residues. CDR1 and CDR2 (germline): KGHSH, LQKENI. The CDR3 nucleotides read TGTGCCAGCTCACCACAGCGGGGGGATGACAATGAGCAGTTCTTC. This gives the protein CASSPQRGDDNEQFF.

In this sample, this clonotype turned up a few times. V gene TRBV6-5 combines with J gene TRBJ2-3, with 7 bases lining up with TRBD1. The ends lost 3 bases at V and 0 bases at J; junction bases unmatched: 3. This CDR3 region has 15 residues. CDR1 and CDR2 from the germline V gene are MNHEY and SVGAGI. The CDR3 DNA is TGTGCCAGCAGTTATTCGGACAGGAGCACAGATACGCAGTATTTT. This codes for CASSYSDRSTDTQYF.

The CDR3 region has the DNA TGTGCCAGCAGGGAGGGGGTCAATCAGCCCCAGCATTTT. Amino acid sequence: CASREGVNQPQHF. This chain joins TRBV6-2 or TRBV6-3 and TRBJ1-5, with D perhaps matching TRBD1 (6 bases). Trimming left V 6 bases short and J 3 bases short, with 9 bases between. Germline V gene data show CDR1 as MNHEY and CDR2 as SVGEGT. This CDR3 spans 13 amino acids.

About this clonotype itself: Just one base apart from a much larger clone, this may be a read error. This chain connects TRBV11-2 to TRBJ2-4; D ambiguous. Germline V gene lookup returns CDR1 SGHAT and CDR2 FQNNGV. The CDR3 is 14 amino acids. The CDR3 sequence is CASSPGRAKNIPYF. CDR3 coding DNA: TGTGCCAGCAGCCCCGGGCGAGCCAAAAACATTCCGTACTTC.

The chain employs TRBV7-2 and TRBJ2-1; TRBD2 aligns across 10 bases. There are 17 residues in the CDR3. Germline V gene sequence: CDR1 SGHTA, CDR2 FQGNSA. Trimming at V came to 1 base and at J to 10 bases, leaving 13 bases not matched to a gene. CDR3 bases: TGTGCCAGCAGCTTAGTAGGCACTAGCGGGGACATGAGCGAGCAGTTCTTC. As protein: CASSLVGTSGDMSEQFF.

This clonotype was found a few times. The chain has TRBV7-3 and TRBJ2-3, with 8 nucleotides matching TRBD2. The CDR3 is made up of 17 amino acids. The germline V gene has CDR1 SGHTA and CDR2 FQGTGA. J lost 3 bases, V lost 2 bases, and 10 bases had no gene match. The CDR3 protein is CASSLRAGGAITDTQYF. In nucleotides, the CDR3 is TGTGCCAGCAGCTTACGGGCCGGGGGGGCCATTACAGATACGCAGTATTTT.

This clonotype was seen many times. The chain combines TRBV7-2 with TRBJ2-1; the match to TRBD1 covers 7 bases. V was clipped by 5 bases and J by 3 bases; unmatched bases: 7. The CDR3 is made up of 15 amino acids. Germline assignment: CDR1 SGHTA and CDR2 FQGNSA. CDR3 in amino acids: CASSLVQGLYNEQFF. Written as DNA, the CDR3 is TGTGCCAGCAGCCTGGTACAGGGGCTCTACAATGAGCAGTTCTTC.

This clonotype was observed a handful of times. The chain's CDR3 is CASSYLVVRKNTEAFF. Here the CDR3 DNA reads TGTGCCAGCAGTTACCTGGTTGTGCGAAAGAACACTGAAGCTTTCTTT. V usage is TRBV6-5 and J usage is TRBJ1-1; no clear D. CDR1 is MNHEY and CDR2 is SVGAGI in the germline V gene. This CDR3 is built from 16 residues. Trimming left V 2 bases short and J 1 base short, with 14 bases between.

This clonotype showed up just a few times. V is TRBV11-1 and J is TRBJ1-4; TRBD1 aligns across 10 bases. CDR1 SGHAT and CDR2 FQDESV come from the germline V gene (reference sequence). This CDR3 comprises 20 residues. Losses at the gene ends were 4 bases for V and 7 bases for J; bases not matched to a gene: 21. The CDR3, as DNA: TGTGCCAGCAGCTCACAGACAGGGGGCCGTGTTAAAGGTAGCGGTGAAAAACTGTTTTTT. The encoded protein is CASSSQTGGRVKGSGEKLFF.

This clonotype was detected ten times or more. V usage is TRBV4-3 and J usage is TRBJ2-7, with D unresolved. The CDR3 is made up of 19 amino acids. Trimming removed 0 bases from V and 3 bases from J, with 24 bases in between. Germline V CDR1 and CDR2: LGHNA, YSLEER. The CDR3 coding sequence is TGCGCCAGCAGCCAAGATCATCATGGAATGAGCTCCACCGACTACGAGCAGTACTTC. Protein product: CASSQDHHGMSSTDYEQYF.

The rearrangement joins TRBV4-3 to TRBJ1-6; D gene unclear. V shed 0 bases and J shed 6 bases, with 6 bases lying between them. CDR3 size: 14 residues. Germline V gene lookup returns CDR1 LGHNA and CDR2 YSLEER. CDR3: CASSQDDLNSPLHF. CDR3 coding DNA: TGCGCCAGCAGCCAAGACGACCTTAATTCACCCCTCCACTTT.

This clonotype was counted only a few times. This chain joins TRBV14 and TRBJ2-5, with a possible D match to TRBD1 (5 bases). V was shortened by 5 bases and J by 6 bases, with 16 bases between the two germline ends. Germline CDR1 and CDR2: SGHDN and FVKESK. The CDR3 consists of 14 residues. The CDR3 coding sequence is TGTGCCAGCAGCAATTCCCCCCAGGGAAAGACCCAGTACTTC. Translating it yields CASSNSPQGKTQYF.